A single sample gave rise to the 19 T cell receptor beta chains below, sequenced in a study of cytomegalovirus exposure and HLA in healthy donors (TCRdb year 2017). To prepare the library, the immunoSEQ multiplex PCR assay was applied. A mixture of 60 forward primers for TCR Vbeta segments and 13 reverse primers for TCR Jbeta segments was used in the multiplex PCR. As stored in TCRdb, this immuneACCESS dataset retains in-frame rearrangements with V and J assigned. A fraction of the clones does not appear; measured against another copy, unresolved V genes explain less than half of the discrepancy, and the remainder lacks a known reason. The sample table holds 90,000 to 100,000 clones, of which roughly four fifths were seen once. The ten most abundant clones make up around 7.2% of the sample. The sample taken for sequencing was PBMCs. The source of these receptors is a female donor in good health and CMV-seronegative.

This clone showed up just once. J is TRBJ2-2 and V is TRBV7-3; 9 nucleotides match TRBD2. Germline V gene data show CDR1 as SGHTA and CDR2 as FQGTGA. V was pared by 3 bases and J by 3 bases, with 5 bases of the junction left unmatched. The CDR3 has 16 amino acids. This chain's CDR3 is CASSFKRGAYTGELFF. DNA of the CDR3: TGTGCCAGCAGCTTCAAGCGGGGGGCGTACACCGGGGAGCTGTTTTTT.

V gene TRBV30 combines with J gene TRBJ2-1; TRBD2 aligns across 13 bases. Losses at the gene ends were 3 bases for V and 2 bases for J; bases not matched to a gene: 1. The CDR3 is 15 amino acids. Per the germline V gene, CDR1 is GTSNPN and CDR2 is SVGIG (reference sequence). For the CDR3, the DNA is TGTGCCTGGAGACTAGCGGGAGGGCCCTACAATGAGCAGTTCTTC. Amino acids: CAWRLAGGPYNEQFF.

The chain recombines TRBV18 with TRBJ1-1; TRBD1 agrees at 8 bases. The CDR3 loop spans 15 amino acids. The ends lost 5 bases at V and 6 bases at J; junction bases unmatched: 11. CDR1 and CDR2 from the germline V gene are KGHSH and LQKENI. The CDR3 sequence is CASSSTGQGASEAFF. CDR3 DNA: TGTGCCAGCTCATCCACCGGACAGGGCGCTTCTGAAGCTTTCTTT.

The chain links TRBV28 to TRBJ1-5; no firm D call. CDR1 is MDHEN, CDR2 SYDVKM, per germline. V dropped 8 bases and J dropped 2 bases, with 13 bases sitting between them. The length of the CDR3 is 14 residues. The CDR3 sequence: CASGDGWRNQPQHF. The CDR3 coding sequence is TGTGCCAGCGGTGATGGTTGGCGCAATCAGCCCCAGCATTTT.

This clone showed up just a few times. V is TRBV5-1 and J is TRBJ1-1, with 7 bases identical to TRBD1. Germline V lookup: CDR1 SGHRS, CDR2 YFSETQ. The ends lost 1 base at V and 3 bases at J; junction bases unmatched: 9. The CDR3 runs 16 residues. Written as DNA, the CDR3 is TGCGCCAGCAGCTTGCCACGACAGGGCTTGTACACTGAAGCTTTCTTT. It encodes CASSLPRQGLYTEAFF.

The V call is TRBV7-9, the J call TRBJ2-1, with 14 bases aligning to TRBD2. J was trimmed by 9 bases and V by 5 bases; bases with no gene match: 6. Looked up from germline, CDR1 is SEHNR and CDR2 is FQNEAQ (reference sequence). This CDR3 is built from 15 residues. The CDR3 nucleotides are TGTGCCAGCAGCCCGACTAGCGGGGGGGCCAGTGAGCAGTTCTTC. Protein product: CASSPTSGGASEQFF.

The chain employs TRBV7-9 and TRBJ1-2, with D unresolved. V lost 1 base, J lost 1 base, and 10 bases lay in between. CDR3 length: 15 amino acids. Looked up from germline, CDR1 is SEHNR and CDR2 is FQNEAQ (reference sequence). DNA for the CDR3: TGTGCCAGCAGCTTAGACGCCAGCGGTAACTATGGCTACACCTTC. Its translation: CASSLDASGNYGYTF.

Concerning this clone: One junction end disagrees with the germline gene, perhaps due to a read error. This chain links TRBV25-1 with TRBJ2-1; TRBD2 aligns across 16 bases. CDR1 and CDR2 (germline): MGHDK, SYGVNS. The CDR3 runs to 14 residues. In nucleotides, the CDR3 is TGTGCCAGCAGTGAGGGACTAGCGGGAGGGCCGAGGATCTTC. Translation gives CASSEGLAGGPRIF.

This clone is a singleton in its sample. V is TRBV30 and J is TRBJ1-4, with D tentatively TRBD1 (5 bases). The ends were cut back, 3 bases at V and 4 bases at J, with 12 bases in the middle. From germline, CDR1 is GTSNPN and CDR2 SVGIG (reference sequence). The CDR3 length is 14 residues. The CDR3 region is CAWSMGLNNEKLFF. In nucleotides, the CDR3 is TGTGCCTGGAGCATGGGGCTCAATAATGAAAAACTGTTTTTT.

This chain connects TRBV4-3 to TRBJ2-1, with 12 bases fitting TRBD2. Trimming at V came to 3 bases and at J to 7 bases, leaving 7 bases not matched to a gene. CDR1 and CDR2 from the germline V gene are LGHNA and YSLEER. The CDR3 has 16 residues. The CDR3 sequence: CASSQALAGGWNEQFF. In DNA, the CDR3 is TGCGCCAGCAGCCAGGCCCTAGCGGGAGGGTGGAATGAGCAGTTCTTC.

This clone was detected only once. The chain joins TRBV19 to TRBJ2-7; 7 bases map to TRBD1. Germline-derived CDR1 and CDR2 are LNHDA and SQIVND (reference sequence). The CDR3 spans 13 residues. The V segment lost 5 bases and the J segment 6 bases; nucleotides outside the gene matches: 7. The CDR3 coding sequence is TGTGCCAGTAGTCCAGACAGGGACCCCGAGCAGTACTTC. Translation gives CASSPDRDPEQYF.

This rearrangement joins TRBV4-2 to TRBJ1-5, with a weak D call TRBD1 (6 bases). This CDR3 region has 15 residues. V was trimmed by 4 bases and J by 5 bases, leaving 15 bases between them. Germline V CDR1 and CDR2: LGHNA, YNFKEQ. The CDR3 DNA reads as TGTGCCAGCAGCCCGACAACAGGGTCGGATCAGCCCCAGCATTTT. Amino acid sequence: CASSPTTGSDQPQHF.

This clone occurred a few times. The chain is built from TRBV2 and TRBJ2-1; TRBD2 is a possible D gene (7 bases). V dropped 6 bases and J dropped 6 bases, with 18 bases sitting between them. This CDR3 is built from 15 residues. The germline V gene encodes CDR1 SNHLY and CDR2 FYNNEI. The CDR3, as DNA: TGTGCCAGCAGGGCCCCCCGGGGGGCCCCCAATGAGCAGTTCTTC. Amino acids: CASRAPRGAPNEQFF.

J is TRBJ2-5 and V is TRBV9; 7 positions agree with TRBD1. The J call may be mistaken, given a closer DNA end match to TRBJ2-7. The CDR3 runs 15 residues. Germline V gene sequence: CDR1 SGDLS, CDR2 YYNGEE. The CDR3 DNA reads TGTGCCAGCAGCGTAGACGGGACAGCCTCCTACGAGCAGTACTTC. This gives the protein CASSVDGTASYEQYF.

CDR3 region: CASSERQGNNSPLHF. In DNA, the CDR3 is TGTGCCAGCAGTGAACGACAGGGCAATAATTCACCCCTCCACTTT. The chain has TRBV6-1 and TRBJ1-6; 7 positions match TRBD1. The CDR3 sequence is 15 residues long. V lost 2 bases and J lost 5; bases outside the gene matches: 3. Germline V lookup: CDR1 MNHNS, CDR2 SASEGT.

The J gene is TRBJ1-6, the V gene TRBV5-1; D uncertain. The CDR3 contains 13 residues. V lost 0 bases and J 7 bases, leaving 5 bases between the germline ends. Germline loops: CDR1 SGHRS, CDR2 YFSETQ. CDR3: CASSLAGNSPLHF. The CDR3 nucleotides are TGCGCCAGCAGCTTGGCGGGGAATTCACCCCTCCACTTT.

This sequence joins TRBV7-9 and TRBJ1-2; D not certain. The CDR3 length is 14 residues. Between the trimmed V and J ends, which lost 6 bases and 6 bases, there was a span of 17 bases. Germline V lookup: CDR1 SEHNR, CDR2 FQNEAQ (reference sequence). The CDR3 spells CASSSVGAVDGYTF. CDR3 sequence (DNA): TGTGCCAGCAGTTCGGTGGGAGCGGTGGATGGCTACACCTTC. The variable domain in full, with the rest retrieved from reference TRBV7-9 and TRBJ1-2, is DTGVSQNPRHKITKRGQNVTFRCDPISEHNRLYWYRQTLGQGPEFLTYFQNEAQLEKSRLLSDRFSAERPKGSFSTLEIQRTEQGDSAMYLCASSSVGAVDGYTFGSGTRLTVV.

J is TRBJ2-7 and V is TRBV28; D may be TRBD1 (5 bases). This CDR3 comprises 12 residues. From germline, CDR1 is MDHEN and CDR2 SYDVKM. Trimming cost V 7 bases and J 3 bases, with 10 bases left between them. CDR3 protein: CASTADSYEQYF. CDR3 DNA: TGTGCCAGCACCGCCGACAGCTACGAGCAGTACTTC.

This chain connects TRBV5-4 to TRBJ1-2; 8 nucleotides align to TRBD1. The CDR3 has 14 residues. Unmatched junction bases numbered 6, after V lost 0 bases and J lost 8 bases. Germline assignment: CDR1 SGHNT and CDR2 YYREEE (reference sequence). DNA for the CDR3: TGTGCCAGCAGCTTGGCGGACAGGGCTGTCGGCTACACCTTC. Translating gives CASSLADRAVGYTF.